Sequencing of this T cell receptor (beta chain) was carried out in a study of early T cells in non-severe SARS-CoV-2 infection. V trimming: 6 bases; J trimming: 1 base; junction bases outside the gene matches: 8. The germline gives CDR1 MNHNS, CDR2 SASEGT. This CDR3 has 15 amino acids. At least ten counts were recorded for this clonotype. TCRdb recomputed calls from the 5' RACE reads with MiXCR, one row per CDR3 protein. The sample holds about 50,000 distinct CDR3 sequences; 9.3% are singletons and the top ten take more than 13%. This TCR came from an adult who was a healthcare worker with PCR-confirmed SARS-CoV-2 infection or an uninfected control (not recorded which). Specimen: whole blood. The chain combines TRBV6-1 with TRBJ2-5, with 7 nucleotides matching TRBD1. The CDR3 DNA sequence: TGTGCCAGCAGCGAACCAGGGACAGCCCAAGAGACCCAGTACTTC. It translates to CASSEPGTAQETQYF.